This TCR beta chain appears in the sequencing data of a study of cytomegalovirus exposure and HLA in healthy donors. Study observations and caveats: Altogether, more than 150 TCR beta chains were recorded as cytomegalovirus-associated.

Sequencing used immunoSEQ multiplex PCR; TCRdb keeps in-frame clones, though not all of them. The repertoire holds some 150,000 clones, with 88% as singletons. To note about this clone: Antigen specificity is unknown.

The approximately 120-subject validation cohort, separate from the roughly 670-subject first cohort, included the donors. Trimming removed 10 bases from V and 0 bases from J; junction bases left unmatched: 8. Germline V CDR1 and CDR2: ENHRY, SYGVKD. The CDR3 has 15 amino acids. The genes are TRBV10-3 and TRBJ2-2; 7 nucleotides line up with TRBD2. The sample taken for sequencing was PBMCs. This clonotype originated in a woman aged 18-29 years in good health and CMV-seropositive. DNA for the CDR3: TGTGCCACGGGTACCGGGACTACGAACACCGGGGAGCTGTTTTTT. Amino acid sequence: CATGTGTTNTGELFF.